This T cell receptor (beta chain) was identified in a study of metastatic and nonmetastatic thyroid tumors (dated by TCRdb to between 2020 and 2021). Notes on the research overall: Repertoires from peripheral blood and from tumor or nodule tissue samples of malignant and benign thyroid patients were compared.

Overall results and qualifications from the work: In both blood and tumor samples, TCR beta diversity was reported to be significantly higher in malignant tumors than in benign nodules.

The CDR3 holds 16 amino acids from the cysteine to the phenylalanine. The retained sequence is limited to the CDR3, 48 bases, with the frame set at the first base. The junction shows trimming of 3 bases on V and 2 bases on J, and the gene matches do not reach 8 bases of it. For CDR1 and CDR2, the germline V gene lists MNHNS and SASEGT. On this clone itself: Its antigen has not been determined. Base qualities are missing; no much larger clone stands one base away.

Receptor libraries were prepared by PCR. This sample was sequenced with an Illumina HiSeq 4000. High-throughput sequencing was used to profile the TCR beta-chain CDR3 region of every patient. Per the source publication's procedure: The researchers built a classifier to tell apart papillary thyroid cancer patients with distant metastasis, based on CDR3 differences among clinicopathological groups. The Shannon index was used to assess repertoire diversity, and the Morisita-Horn index was used to assess tumor-blood repertoire similarity. Starting from the raw public reads, TCRdb applied fastp trimming at Q25, assembled clones with MiXCR and retained in-frame beta chains. What appears here as the V and J calls and clone size reflects TCRdb's work, not the paper's. The sample contains some 30,000 clones, around 30% of them found a single time. 25% to 35% of the sample comes from the top ten. No treatment had been received by any patient before thyroid surgery. Patient clinical samples collected from the early 2010s to the late 2010s were retrospectively analysed using T-cell receptor beta sequencing.

The chain was built from TRBV6-1 and TRBJ1-1; the central 8 bases match TRBD1. The source of this sequence is a female donor with papillary thyroid cancer or a benign thyroid nodule (not recorded which). Some clones in this sample may be carry-over from other donors' samples. Sequenced: blood. CDR3 reads: CASSEKPGQGNTEAFF. The DNA sequence is as follows: TGTGCCAGCAGTGAGAAGCCTGGACAGGGAAACACTGAAGCTTTCTTT.